These 7 T cell receptor beta chains share one sample of origin, sequenced in a study of regulatory T cells in long-lasting Graves disease. Sample time point: newly diagnosed GD, antithyroid drugs for less than 3 months. Making the TCR library involved RNA that had been extracted from PBMCs. Researchers made TCR beta libraries by using iRepertoire HTBI primers and running Arm-PCR on CDR3 regions. MiXCR, run by TCRdb on the multiplex PCR reads, gives a single entry per CDR3 protein. The table has some 320,000 distinct CDR3 sequences, 15% to 20% seen once; the top ten hold 35% to 45%. The sequenced sample was peripheral blood mononuclear cells (PBMCs), obtained at new diagnosis, from a patient treated with antithyroid drugs. Receptors were obtained from a female donor with Graves disease.

This clonotype was observed at least ten times. The chain joins TRBV28 to TRBJ2-7; a possible D gene is TRBD1 (6 bases). The germline gives CDR1 MDHEN, CDR2 SYDVKM. This CDR3 is built from 14 residues. V was trimmed by 5 bases and J by 4 bases, leaving 15 bases between them. CDR3 sequence (DNA): TGTGCCAGCAGTCCTGGACAGATCGGGTACGAGCAGTACTTC. The encoded protein is CASSPGQIGYEQYF.

This clonotype was observed at least ten times. The chain is built from TRBV20-1 and TRBJ1-4, with D perhaps TRBD1 (5 bases). V was shortened by 0 bases and J by 3 bases, with 11 bases between the two germline ends. The V gene's germline CDR1 is DFQATT and CDR2 SNEGSKA (reference sequence). The CDR3 totals 15 residues. The CDR3 DNA is TGCAGTGCTAGAGATCCTGCAGGGCCTAATGAAAAACTGTTTTTT. Translating it yields CSARDPAGPNEKLFF.

The table lists this clonotype with a few counts. The junction does not match germline at one end; this may be a read error. This chain joins TRBV28 and TRBJ2-5; possibly TRBD1 or TRBD2 for D (5 bases each). Germline values: CDR1 MDHEN, CDR2 SYDVKM. The CDR3 runs 11 residues. CDR3: CASSLVGDADF. The CDR3 bases are TGTGCCAGCAGTTTAGTGGGGGATGCAGACTTC.

This clonotype was counted between two and nine times. This may stem from a read error, because a much larger clone lies one nucleotide away. The chain uses TRBV15 and TRBJ1-4, with a weak D call TRBD1 (5 bases). Germline V gene data show CDR1 as LNHNV and CDR2 as YYDKDF (reference sequence). The V end lost 5 bases, the J end lost 7 bases, and 23 bases lay between the germline ends. This CDR3 comprises 17 residues. CDR3 in amino acids: CATSGGKLTPRGEKLFF. CDR3 DNA: TGTGCCACCAGCGGCGGAAAACTGACACCAAGGGGTGAAAAACTGTTTTTT.

The chain carries TRBV11-3 and TRBJ2-5; the D is unclear. CDR3 length equals 15 residues. Trimming took 4 bases from V and 2 from J, leaving 14 bases between them. Germline V CDR1 and CDR2: SGHNT, YENEEA. In DNA, the CDR3 is TGTGCCAGCAGCTCATGGAGAGGAGCTCAAGAGACCCAGTACTTC. Translation: CASSSWRGAQETQYF. Full variable domain (rest looked up from reference TRBV11-3 and TRBJ2-5): EAGVVQSPRYKIIEKKQPVAFWCNPISGHNTLYWYLQNLGQGPELLIRYENEEAVDDSQLPKDRFSAERLKGVDSTLKIQPAELGDSAVYLCASSSWRGAQETQYFGPGTRLLVL.

This clonotype was seen at least ten times. The rearrangement uses TRBV12-3 or TRBV12-4 and TRBJ2-7; the match to TRBD2 covers 13 bases. The CDR3 is 16 residues long. The J segment lost 0 bases and the V segment lost 5 bases, leaving 4 bases of the junction unmatched. CDR3: CASSTLAGGDSYEQYF. As DNA, the CDR3 is TGTGCCAGCAGTACACTAGCGGGAGGGGACTCCTACGAGCAGTACTTC.

The V call is TRBV25-1, the J call TRBJ2-7, with a weak D call TRBD2 (5 bases). CDR1 and CDR2 (germline): MGHDK, SYGVNS. Trimming stripped 3 bases from V and 3 bases from J, with 9 bases between. There are 13 residues in the CDR3. CDR3 amino acids: CASSDGLSYEQYF. Here the CDR3 DNA reads TGTGCCAGCAGTGACGGACTTAGCTACGAGCAGTACTTC.